This TCR beta chain was sequenced during a study of blood T cell repertoires in COVID-19 (dated by TCRdb to 2020 to 2021). For context, the study as a whole: Samples from collaborators originated in the United States, Italy and Spain and spanned both the acute and convalescent phases of COVID-19. The material from the prospective study consisted of cDNA or gDNA derived from T cells, B-cell-depleted T cells, or PBMCs. The dataset comprised deeply sampled blood TCRbeta repertoires from subjects exposed to, actively infected with, or recovered from COVID-19. The repertoires were released in a freely available public database intended as a resource for research on the immune response to SARS-CoV-2. The samples were drawn from the first 160 participants of the ongoing ImmuneRACE study and from 1,254 subjects provided by 6 global collaborators. A de-identified subject ID, COVID-19 status, age in years and sex were almost always included in the sample metadata. Where available, HLA class I and class II types were obtained from metadata supplied by the sample provider rather than from assay-based typing.

Whole blood was collected in K2EDTA tubes by collaborating institutions according to the institutions' own protocols. Collaborator samples were shipped for TCRbeta analysis as frozen whole blood, isolated PBMCs, or DNA extracted from either sample type. Concerning this clone: Its antigen specificity is not known. No clone much larger than this one lies a single base away; base qualities are absent.

Points the paper makes about the study in general: The quantity of clinical and demographic metadata differed by source and by participant and was supplied without curation.

TCRbeta CDR3 regions were amplified from genomic DNA by means of the immunoSEQ Assay, a bias-controlled multiplex PCR. The paper's processing steps were these. The number of nucleated cells in each sample was estimated from the amplification of reference gene primers within the assay. To quantify the absolute abundance of each unique TCRbeta CDR3 rearrangement, sequence reads were collapsed and filtered. For each sample, productive Simpson clonality was calculated by taking the square root of Simpson's diversity index across productive rearrangements. What TCRdb holds here is the immuneACCESS table cut down to in-frame rearrangements. Part of the clones is not present; checked against another copy, under half of the missing clones reflect an unresolved V gene, and the others are unexplained. V and J calls and clone size are given by that table; D and trimming were obtained from the DNA. This sample comprises 21,000 or so clones, around four fifths of them detected only once. The top ten constitute more than 6% of the sample.

V is trimmed back by 4 bases and J by 14 bases, and the junction contains 13 bases that no gene match accounts for. The CDR3 runs 14 amino acids, cysteine and phenylalanine included. Here the CDR3 DNA is all that survives: 42 bases in frame from base 1. Looking up the germline V gene yields CDR1 SGHDN and CDR2 FVKESK. This clonotype was sampled from a human donor in a cohort sampled during active COVID-19. The rearranged chain carries TRBV14 and TRBJ2-1; 8 bases in the junction line up with TRBD1. The sequencing input was peripheral blood. The nucleotide sequence is given as TGTGCCAGCAGCCCCCTCGGGACAGGCCAAAAGGAGTTCTTC. Protein translation: CASSPLGTGQKEFF.